The T cell receptor (beta chain) described here comes from a study of identical twins. This clonotype has more than one count but fewer than ten. TCRdb reanalysed the 5' RACE reads using MiXCR and keeps one entry per CDR3 protein. Here the sample spans a few hundred thousand distinct CDR3 sequences, roughly 9.9% being singletons. Another study also made use of these data, one on yellow fever vaccine responses in identical twins.

Sequenced: PBMCs. This TCR came from a woman between 18 and 29 years old in good health.

The CDR3 DNA is TGTGCTAGTGGTTTGATGTACGAGCAGTACTTC. Amino acids: CASGLMYEQYF. V usage is TRBV12-5 and J usage is TRBJ2-7; D gene ambiguous. V lost 2 bases, J lost 4 bases, and 3 bases lay in between. Germline V CDR1 and CDR2: LGHNT, FRNRAP. CDR3 length: 11 amino acids.